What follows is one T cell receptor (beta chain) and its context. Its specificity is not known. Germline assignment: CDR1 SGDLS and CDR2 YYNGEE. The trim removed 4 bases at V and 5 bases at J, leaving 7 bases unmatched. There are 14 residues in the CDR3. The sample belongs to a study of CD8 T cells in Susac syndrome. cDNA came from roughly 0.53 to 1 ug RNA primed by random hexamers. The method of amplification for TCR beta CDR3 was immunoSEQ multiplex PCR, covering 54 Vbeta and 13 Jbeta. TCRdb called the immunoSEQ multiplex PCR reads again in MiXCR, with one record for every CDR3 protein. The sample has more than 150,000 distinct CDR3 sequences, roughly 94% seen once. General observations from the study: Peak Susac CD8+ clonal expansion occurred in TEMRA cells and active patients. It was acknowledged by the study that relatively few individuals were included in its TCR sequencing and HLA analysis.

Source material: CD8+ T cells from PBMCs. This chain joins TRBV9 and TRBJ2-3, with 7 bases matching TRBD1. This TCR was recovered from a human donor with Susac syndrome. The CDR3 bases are TGTGCCAGCAGCCCATGGGACAGAAAAGATACGCAGTATTTT. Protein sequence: CASSPWDRKDTQYF. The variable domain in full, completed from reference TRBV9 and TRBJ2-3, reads DSGVTQTPKHLITATGQRVTLRCSPRSGDLSVYWYQQSLDQGLQFLIQYYNGEERAKGNILERFSAQQFPDLHSELNLSSLELGDSALYFCASSPWDRKDTQYFGPGTRLTVL.